This entry concerns a single T cell receptor (beta chain). The target antigen is unknown. Only in-frame clones appear in the TCRdb table, and some are missing; sequencing was by immunoSEQ multiplex PCR. The table includes 37,000 or so clones, approximately 81% detected once. The data originate from a study of lymphopenia after photon versus proton radiotherapy. Study outcomes and limitations: After lymphocyte nadir, photon-treated repertoires showed oligoclonal expansion, especially CD8+ Temra. In patients who died, overall survival fell as post-nadir TCR diversity dropped more. Better survival with proton therapy was suggested as possible, not demonstrated. Photon-treated patients lost naive T cells and TCR diversity; proton-treated stayed stable.

Looked up from germline, CDR1 is LNHDA and CDR2 is SQIVND (reference sequence). V was pared by 11 bases and J by 8 bases, with 25 bases between. CDR3 length: 15 amino acids. The sample in question was peripheral blood, obtained from a patient treated with photon-based radiotherapy. This TCR derives from a man aged 50 to 60 with gastric cancer. V and J are TRBV19 and TRBJ1-5; maybe TRBD1 (6 bases). CDR3 bases: TGTGCCTCTGCCCAACAGAGAGGGGGAAAGGAGCCCCAGCATTTT. This encodes CASAQQRGGKEPQHF.